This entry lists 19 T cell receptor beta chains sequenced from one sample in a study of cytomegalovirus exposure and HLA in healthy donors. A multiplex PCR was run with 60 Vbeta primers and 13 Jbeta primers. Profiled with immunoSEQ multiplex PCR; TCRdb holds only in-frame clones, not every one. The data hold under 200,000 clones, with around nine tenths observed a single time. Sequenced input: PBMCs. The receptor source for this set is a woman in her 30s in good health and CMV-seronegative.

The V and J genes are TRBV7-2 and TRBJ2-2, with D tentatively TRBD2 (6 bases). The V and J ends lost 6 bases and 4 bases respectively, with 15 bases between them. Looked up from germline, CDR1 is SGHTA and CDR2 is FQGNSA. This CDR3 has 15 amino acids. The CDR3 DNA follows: TGTGCCAGCAGGTCCCTGTCTAGCGTCACCGGGGAGCTGTTTTTT. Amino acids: CASRSLSSVTGELFF.

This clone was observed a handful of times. This CDR3 is CASSMAWDTQYF. The CDR3 nucleotides read TGTGCCAGTAGTATGGCCTGGGATACGCAGTATTTT. V usage is TRBV19 and J usage is TRBJ2-3; D unresolved. The CDR3 extends over 12 amino acids. V lost 3 bases to trimming and J lost 6 bases, with 7 bases between them. Germline CDR1 LNHDA, CDR2 SQIVND (reference sequence).

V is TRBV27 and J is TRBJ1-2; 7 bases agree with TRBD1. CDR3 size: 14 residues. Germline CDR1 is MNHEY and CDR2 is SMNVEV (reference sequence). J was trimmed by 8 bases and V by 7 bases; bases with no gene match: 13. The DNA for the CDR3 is TGTGCCAGCACGACTACCGCAGGGGGGAGAGGCTACACCTTC. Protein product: CASTTTAGGRGYTF.

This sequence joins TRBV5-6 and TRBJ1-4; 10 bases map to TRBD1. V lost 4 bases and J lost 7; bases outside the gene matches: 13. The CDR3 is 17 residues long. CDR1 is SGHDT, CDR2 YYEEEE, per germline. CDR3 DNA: TGTGCCAGCAGCGTGACACTGACAGGGGGCGTGGGTGAAAAACTGTTTTTT. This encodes CASSVTLTGGVGEKLFF.

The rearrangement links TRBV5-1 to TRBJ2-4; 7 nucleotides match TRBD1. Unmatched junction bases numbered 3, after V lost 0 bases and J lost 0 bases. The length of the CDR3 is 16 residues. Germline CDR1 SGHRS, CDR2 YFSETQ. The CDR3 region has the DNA TGCGCCAGCAGCTTGGGGGACAGACTAGCCAAAAACATTCAGTACTTC. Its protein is CASSLGDRLAKNIQYF.

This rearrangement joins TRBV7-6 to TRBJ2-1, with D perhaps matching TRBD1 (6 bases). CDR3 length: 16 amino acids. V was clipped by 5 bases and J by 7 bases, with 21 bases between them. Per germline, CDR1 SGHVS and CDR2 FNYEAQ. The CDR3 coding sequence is TGTGCCAGCAGCGAACAGGGAAAAAGCGCGGTAAATGAGCAGTTCTTC. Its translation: CASSEQGKSAVNEQFF.

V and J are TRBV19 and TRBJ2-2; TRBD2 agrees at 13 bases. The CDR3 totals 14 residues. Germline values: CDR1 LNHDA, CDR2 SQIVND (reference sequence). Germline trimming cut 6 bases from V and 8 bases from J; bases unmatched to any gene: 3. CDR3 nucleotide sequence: TGTGCCAGTAGAGGACTAGCGGGGGCAGGGGAGCTGTTTTTT. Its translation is CASRGLAGAGELFF. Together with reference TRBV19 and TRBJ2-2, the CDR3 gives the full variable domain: DGGITQSPKYLFRKEGQNVTLSCEQNLNHDAMYWYRQDPGQGLRLIYYSQIVNDFQKGDIAEGYSVSREKKESFPLTVTSAQKNPTAFYLCASRGLAGAGELFFGEGSRLTVL.

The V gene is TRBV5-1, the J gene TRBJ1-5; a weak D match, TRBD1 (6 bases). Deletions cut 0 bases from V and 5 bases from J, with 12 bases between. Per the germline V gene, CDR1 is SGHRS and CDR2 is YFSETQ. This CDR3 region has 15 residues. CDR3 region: CASSLVGGADQPQHF. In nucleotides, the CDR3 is TGCGCCAGCAGCTTGGTTGGGGGGGCGGATCAGCCCCAGCATTTT.

CDR3 DNA sequence: TGTGCCAGCAAGGGGCTGGCAGCCTCTGGAAACACCATATATTTT. Translating gives CASKGLAASGNTIYF. The chain recombines TRBV2 with TRBJ1-3; D possibly corresponds to TRBD1 (5 bases). Between the trimmed V and J ends, which lost 7 bases and 0 bases, there was a span of 13 bases. The germline V gene encodes CDR1 SNHLY and CDR2 FYNNEI. This CDR3 has 15 amino acids.

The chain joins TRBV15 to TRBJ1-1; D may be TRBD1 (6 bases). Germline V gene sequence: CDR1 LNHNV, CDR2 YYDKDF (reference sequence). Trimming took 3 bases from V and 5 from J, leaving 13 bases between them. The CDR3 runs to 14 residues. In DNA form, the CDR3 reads TGTGCCACCAGCAGGAGTCGGACAGCTACTGAAGCTTTCTTT. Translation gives CATSRSRTATEAFF. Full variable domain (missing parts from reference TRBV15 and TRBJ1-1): DAMVIQNPRYQVTQFGKPVTLSCSQTLNHNVMYWYQQKSSQAPKLLFHYYDKDFNNEADTPDNFQSRRPNTSFCFLDIRSPGLGDTAMYLCATSRSRTATEAFFGQGTRLTVV.

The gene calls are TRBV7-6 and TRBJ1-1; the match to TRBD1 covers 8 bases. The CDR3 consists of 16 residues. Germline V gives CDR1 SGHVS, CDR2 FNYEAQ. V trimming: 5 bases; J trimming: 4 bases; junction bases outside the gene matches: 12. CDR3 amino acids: CASSTGAGTGGTEAFF. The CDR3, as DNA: TGTGCCAGCAGCACAGGGGCAGGGACAGGAGGCACTGAAGCTTTCTTT.

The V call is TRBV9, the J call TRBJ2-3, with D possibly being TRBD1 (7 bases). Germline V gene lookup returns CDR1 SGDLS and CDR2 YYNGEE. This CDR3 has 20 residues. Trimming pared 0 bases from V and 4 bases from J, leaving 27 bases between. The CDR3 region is CASSVGSGGEGARGADTQYF. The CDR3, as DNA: TGTGCCAGCAGCGTAGGGTCCGGGGGAGAGGGGGCCCGGGGTGCAGATACGCAGTATTTT.

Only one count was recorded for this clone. The CDR3 here is CASSLGLAGAEQYF. DNA of the CDR3: TGTGCCAGCAGCCTCGGACTAGCGGGAGCCGAGCAGTACTTC. The rearrangement joins TRBV27 to TRBJ2-7, with 13 bases lining up with TRBD2. V lost 6 bases to trimming and J lost 6 bases; unmatched junction nucleotides: 5. Per the germline V gene, CDR1 is MNHEY and CDR2 is SMNVEV (reference sequence). CDR3 length: 14 residues.

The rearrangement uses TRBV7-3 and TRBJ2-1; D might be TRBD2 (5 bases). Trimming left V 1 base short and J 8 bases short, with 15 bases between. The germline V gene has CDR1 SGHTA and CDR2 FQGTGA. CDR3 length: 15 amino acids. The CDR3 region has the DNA TGTGCCAGCAGCTTAAGTGCGGGCCCCGCGGATGAGCAGTTCTTC. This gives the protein CASSLSAGPADEQFF.

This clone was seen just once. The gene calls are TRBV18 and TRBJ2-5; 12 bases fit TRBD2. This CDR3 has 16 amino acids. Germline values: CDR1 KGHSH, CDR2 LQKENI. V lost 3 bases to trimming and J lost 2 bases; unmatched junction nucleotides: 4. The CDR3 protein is CASSPETSGGQETQYF. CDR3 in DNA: TGTGCCAGCTCACCGGAAACTAGCGGGGGGCAAGAGACCCAGTACTTC. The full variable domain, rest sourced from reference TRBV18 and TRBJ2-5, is NAGVMQNPRHLVRRRGQEARLRCSPMKGHSHVYWYRQLPEEGLKFMVYLQKENIIDESGMPKERFSAEFPKEGPSILRIQQVVRGDSAAYFCASSPETSGGQETQYFGPGTRLLVL.

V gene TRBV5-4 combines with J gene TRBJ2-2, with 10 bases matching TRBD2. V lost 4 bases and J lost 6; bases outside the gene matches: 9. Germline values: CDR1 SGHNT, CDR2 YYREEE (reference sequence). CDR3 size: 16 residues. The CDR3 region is CASSPIAGGAAGELFF. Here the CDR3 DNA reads TGTGCCAGCAGCCCTATAGCGGGGGGCGCGGCCGGGGAGCTGTTTTTT.

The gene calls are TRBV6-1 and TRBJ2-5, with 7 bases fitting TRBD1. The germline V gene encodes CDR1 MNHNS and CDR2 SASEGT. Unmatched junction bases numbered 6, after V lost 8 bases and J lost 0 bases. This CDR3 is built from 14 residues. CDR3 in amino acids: CASEGTAYQETQYF. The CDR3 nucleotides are TGTGCCAGCGAGGGGACAGCGTACCAAGAGACCCAGTACTTC.

The CDR3 bases are TGCGCCAGCAGCCAACTCTCTGCACAGCTTACAACCCTAGCCAAAAACATTCAGTACTTC. Its translation: CASSQLSAQLTTLAKNIQYF. The rearrangement uses TRBV4-1 and TRBJ2-4; no reliable D call. This CDR3 is built from 20 residues. V was pared by 2 bases and J by 0 bases, with 23 bases between. Germline values: CDR1 MGHRA, CDR2 YSYEKL.

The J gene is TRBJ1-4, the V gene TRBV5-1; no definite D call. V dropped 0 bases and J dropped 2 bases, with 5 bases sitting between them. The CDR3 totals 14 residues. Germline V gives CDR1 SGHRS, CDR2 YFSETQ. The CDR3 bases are TGCGCCAGCAGCTTGGGAGCCACTAATGAAAAACTGTTTTTT. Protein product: CASSLGATNEKLFF.